Below, one T cell receptor beta chain is given with its context. This entry comes from a study of blood T cell repertoires in COVID-19. Study as a whole: Italy, Spain and the United States were the sources of the convalescent and acute COVID-19 samples.

The V gene lost 1 base and the J gene lost 8 bases, with 10 bases spanning the gap. Per germline, CDR1 SGDLS and CDR2 YYNGEE. The CDR3 loop spans 13 amino acids. The table came from immunoSEQ multiplex PCR; TCRdb's copy has only in-frame clones and leaves some out. The data contain 180,000 or so clones, 86% of them seen just once; the ten biggest clones take up around 5.7%. Sequencing used PBMCs or T cells enriched from blood (not recorded which). The chain combines TRBV9 with TRBJ1-3; D unresolved. The clonotype originates from a man aged 35-49 years with acute COVID-19. The CDR3 coding sequence is TGTGCCAGCAGCGTATACGGTAGCGACACCATATATTTT. This sequence encodes CASSVYGSDTIYF.